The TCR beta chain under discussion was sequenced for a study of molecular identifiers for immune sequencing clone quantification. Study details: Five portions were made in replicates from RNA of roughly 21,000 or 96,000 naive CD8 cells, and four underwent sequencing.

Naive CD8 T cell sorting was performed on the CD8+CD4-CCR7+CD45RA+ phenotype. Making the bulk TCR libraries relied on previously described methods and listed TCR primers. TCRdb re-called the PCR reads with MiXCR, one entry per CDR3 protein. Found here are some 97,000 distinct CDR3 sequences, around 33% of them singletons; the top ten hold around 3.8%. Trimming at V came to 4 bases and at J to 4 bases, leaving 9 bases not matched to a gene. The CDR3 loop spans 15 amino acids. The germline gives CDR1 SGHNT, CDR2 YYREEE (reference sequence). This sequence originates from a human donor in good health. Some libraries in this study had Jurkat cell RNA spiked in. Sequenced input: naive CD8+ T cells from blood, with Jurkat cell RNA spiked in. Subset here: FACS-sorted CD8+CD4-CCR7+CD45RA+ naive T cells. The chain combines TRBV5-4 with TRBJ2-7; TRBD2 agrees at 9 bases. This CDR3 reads CASSDLGSGRYEQYF. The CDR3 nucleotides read TGTGCCAGCAGCGACTTAGGTAGCGGGAGATACGAGCAGTACTTC.